A single sample is the source of the 31 T cell receptor gamma chains below, sequenced in a study of Vδ1+ human thymocytes. Extracted RNA was reverse transcribed into cDNA. CDR3 amplicons came from multiplex PCR with pooled V-gene forward and constant-region reverse primers. TCRdb reran clone calling via CATT on the multiplex PCR reads. The sample includes 20,000 to 25,000 gamma-chain clones, roughly 13% of them seen just once. General observations from the study: Thymic TRG and TRD repertoires appeared highly polyclonal.

These receptors are not linked to any known antigen. Material for sequencing was Vdelta1+ gamma-delta thymocytes from the thymus. Noted subset: FACS-sorted CD3+ TCRalphabeta- TCRVdelta1+ TCRVdelta2- thymocytes. Every receptor here comes from a child under two years old who had congenital heart surgery.

The gene calls are TRGV5 and TRGJP2. This CDR3 has 13 amino acids. Germline V CDR1 and CDR2: VINAFY, YDVSNSKD. Trimming took 5 bases from V and 10 from J; bases not matched to a gene: 10. CDR3 bases: TGTGCCACCTGGGCGGACACGGGTTGGATCAAGACGTTT. Its translation: CATWADTGWIKTF.

The chain carries TRGV4 and TRGJP2. The V gene's germline CDR1 is EGSTGY and CDR2 YDSYTSSV. The CDR3 is made up of 14 amino acids. The V gene end was trimmed by 6 bases and the J gene end by 5 bases; junction bases not matched to a gene: 9. The CDR3 region has the DNA TGTGCCACCTGGTCATGGGGAAGTGATTGGATCAAGACGTTT. This sequence encodes CATWSWGSDWIKTF.

Only a few counts were recorded for this clone. Germline and junction disagree at one end, which may indicate a read error. This chain links TRGV5 with TRGJP1. Per germline, CDR1 VINAFY and CDR2 YDVSNSKD. This CDR3 has 14 residues. The CDR3 reads CATGDRRTGWFKIF. CDR3 nucleotide sequence: TGTGCCACCGGGGACAGGCGTACTGGTTGGTTCAAGATATTT.

This clone has just a few counts. The J gene is TRGJ1 or TRGJ2, the V gene TRGV3. The CDR3 has 15 amino acids. Trimming cost V 0 bases and J 1 base; bases outside gene matches: 6. Germline lookup yields CDR1 VTNTFY and CDR2 YDVSTARD (reference sequence). The CDR3 sequence is CATWDRIPNYYKKLF. CDR3 sequence (DNA): TGTGCCACCTGGGACAGGATCCCCAATTATTATAAGAAACTCTTT.

This chain links TRGV4 with TRGJ1 or TRGJ2. This CDR3 has 14 amino acids. V dropped 6 bases and J dropped 0; count of bases not matched to a gene: 8. Germline loops: CDR1 EGSTGY, CDR2 YDSYTSSV. CDR3 amino acids: CATWSHSNYYKKLF. The CDR3 DNA is TGTGCCACCTGGAGCCATTCGAATTATTATAAGAAACTCTTT.

Concerning this clone itself: A read error may be the cause here, since a much bigger clone is one base away. This chain uses TRGV3 with TRGJ1 or TRGJ2. V gave up 0 bases and J gave up 3 bases; unmatched junction bases: 5. The CDR3 length is 14 residues. Germline CDR1 is VTNTFY and CDR2 is YDVSTARD (reference sequence). The CDR3 nucleotides are TGTGCCACCTGGGACAGGGGGGGTTATTATAAGAAACTCTTT. It specifies CATWDRGGYYKKLF.

In its sample, this clone was seen a few times. V gene TRGV2 combines with J gene TRGJ1 or TRGJ2. Trimming took 0 bases from V and 0 from J; bases not matched to a gene: 11. This CDR3 is 17 amino acids long. In germline, CDR1 is EGSNGY, CDR2 YDSYNSKV. Here the CDR3 DNA reads TGTGCCACCTGGGACGGGCAGCCTCGGCCGAATTATTATAAGAAACTCTTT. Encoded protein: CATWDGQPRPNYYKKLF.

The chain uses TRGV2 and TRGJP2. Germline V gene data show CDR1 as EGSNGY and CDR2 as YDSYNSKV. This CDR3 is built from 17 residues. Germline trimming cut 2 bases from V and 0 bases from J; bases unmatched to any gene: 9. CDR3 bases: TGTGCCACCTGGGACGTAATATCATATAGTAGTGATTGGATCAAGACGTTT. Its protein is CATWDVISYSSDWIKTF.

This clone was detected a few times. The chain is built from TRGV3 and TRGJ1 or TRGJ2. V shed 0 bases and J 5 bases; nucleotides not matched to a gene: 10. This CDR3 region has 15 residues. CDR1 VTNTFY and CDR2 YDVSTARD come from the germline V gene (reference sequence). The CDR3 is CATWDRQRRDYKKLF. CDR3 bases: TGTGCCACCTGGGACAGGCAAAGAAGGGATTATAAGAAACTCTTT.

This clone showed up just a few times. This chain uses TRGV3 with TRGJ1 or TRGJ2. Germline CDR1 is VTNTFY and CDR2 is YDVSTARD (reference sequence). The CDR3 length is 14 residues. Germline trimming cut 0 bases from V and 8 bases from J; bases unmatched to any gene: 10. CDR3 sequence reads: CATWDRRAADKKLF. In DNA form, the CDR3 reads TGTGCCACCTGGGACAGGCGGGCAGCGGATAAGAAACTCTTT.

Notes on this clone: At one end the junction does not follow the germline gene, possibly because of a read error. The rearrangement uses TRGV2 and TRGJP2. Germline values: CDR1 EGSNGY, CDR2 YDSYNSKV. CDR3 size: 15 residues. CDR3 DNA sequence: TGTGCCACCTGGGACGGGCCCGGTAGTGATTGGACCAAGACGTTT. It yields the protein CATWDGPGSDWTKTF.

This clone was counted a few times. Other DNA sequences in this specimen translate into the identical CDR3. The rearrangement links TRGV8 to TRGJ1 or TRGJ2. Losses at the gene ends were 3 bases for V and 4 bases for J; bases not matched to a gene: 3. The CDR3 extends over 12 amino acids. Germline values: CDR1 VENAVY, CDR2 YDSYNSRV. The CDR3 region has the DNA TGTGCCACCTGGGATCCGTATTATAAGAAACTCTTT. Protein sequence: CATWDPYYKKLF.

In its sample, this clone was seen a few times. The sample holds other DNA sequences that translate to the same CDR3. This chain uses TRGV4 with TRGJ1 or TRGJ2. The CDR3 is 11 residues long. V gave up 6 bases and J gave up 10 bases; unmatched junction bases: 9. CDR1 and CDR2 (germline): EGSTGY, YDSYTSSV. The CDR3 nucleotides are TGTGCCACCTGGAACGGTCCCAAGAAACTCTTT. This translates into CATWNGPKKLF.

The chain uses TRGV9 and TRGJ1 or TRGJ2. The CDR3 contains 15 residues. Unmatched junction bases numbered 9, after V lost 0 bases and J lost 4 bases. Per the germline V gene, CDR1 is GITISATS and CDR2 is ISYDGTV (reference sequence). This chain's CDR3 is CALWEVRFVYYKKLF. The CDR3 DNA reads as TGTGCCTTGTGGGAGGTGCGGTTTGTGTATTATAAGAAACTCTTT.

This clone was seen more than once but under ten times. The same CDR3 arises from other DNA sequences in this sample as well. V is TRGV5 and J is TRGJ1 or TRGJ2. Unmatched junction bases numbered 4, after V lost 1 base and J lost 7 bases. The CDR3 is made up of 12 amino acids. Germline V gene data show CDR1 as VINAFY and CDR2 as YDVSNSKD. In DNA, the CDR3 is TGTGCCACCTGGGACAGTGAGTATAAGAAACTCTTT. Translation: CATWDSEYKKLF.

Concerning this clone: An end of the junction differs from the germline gene, which may be a read error. This chain uses TRGV8 with TRGJP2. CDR3 length equals 15 residues. CDR1 is VENAVY and CDR2 is YDSYNSRV in the germline V gene. The CDR3 nucleotides are TGCGCCACCTGGGATACGACGGGGAGTGATTGGATCAAGACGTTT. Encoded protein: CATWDTTGSDWIKTF.

Concerning this clone itself: A junction end diverges from the germline sequence, so it may reflect a read error. This chain links TRGV4 with TRGJ1 or TRGJ2. CDR3 length: 13 amino acids. Germline CDR1 EGSTGY, CDR2 YDSYTSSV. The CDR3 here is CATWNGTLGKKLF. Written as DNA, the CDR3 is TGTGCCACCTGGAATGGCACGTTGGGGAAGAAACTCTTT.

This clone was counted a few times. J is TRGJP1 and V is TRGV5. The germline V gene has CDR1 VINAFY and CDR2 YDVSNSKD. The CDR3 runs to 17 residues. V lost 3 bases and J lost 0; bases outside the gene matches: 10. DNA of the CDR3: TGTGCCACCTGGGACGCACGGAGATATACCACTGGTTGGTTCAAGATATTT. Encoded protein: CATWDARRYTTGWFKIF.

J is TRGJ1 or TRGJ2 and V is TRGV9. In germline, CDR1 is GITISATS, CDR2 ISYDGTV (reference sequence). V dropped 3 bases and J dropped 3; count of bases not matched to a gene: 5. The CDR3 has 13 residues. CDR3 in DNA: TGTGCCTTGTGGGAGAGTTTTTATTATAAGAAACTCTTT. Its translation is CALWESFYYKKLF.

The chain employs TRGV2 and TRGJP2. The CDR3 is 15 amino acids. V was pared by 2 bases and J by 3 bases, with 6 bases of the junction left unmatched. CDR1 and CDR2 (germline): EGSNGY, YDSYNSKV. The CDR3 spells CATWDARGSDWIKTF. CDR3 nucleotides: TGTGCCACCTGGGACGCCCGGGGTAGTGATTGGATCAAGACGTTT.

The chain is built from TRGV4 and TRGJ1 or TRGJ2. In germline, CDR1 is EGSTGY, CDR2 YDSYTSSV. V was clipped by 2 bases and J by 0 bases; unmatched bases: 4. This CDR3 has 14 amino acids. The CDR3 region has the DNA TGTGCCACCTGGGATGCGACGAATTATTATAAGAAACTCTTT. Translated: CATWDATNYYKKLF.

In its sample, this clone was seen a few times. This chain links TRGV9 with TRGJP2. There are 14 residues in the CDR3. V trimming: 0 bases; J trimming: 11 bases; junction bases outside the gene matches: 9. The germline V gene has CDR1 GITISATS and CDR2 ISYDGTV (reference sequence). The CDR3 protein is CALWEVLGGWIKTF. CDR3 DNA sequence: TGTGCCTTGTGGGAGGTGCTGGGTGGCTGGATCAAGACGTTT.

Points on this clone: A read error may produce the germline difference seen at one junction end. V gene TRGV4 combines with J gene TRGJ1 or TRGJ2. The CDR3 spans 12 residues. The V gene's germline CDR1 is EGSTGY and CDR2 YDSYTSSV. This CDR3 reads CATWNGTTKKLF. For the CDR3, the DNA is TGTGCCACCTGGAATGGGACGACTAAGAAACTCTTT.

The chain links TRGV9 to TRGJ1 or TRGJ2. This CDR3 has 14 residues. The junction had 7 bases not matched to a gene; V was cut back by 0 bases and J by 5 bases. Germline V gene data show CDR1 as GITISATS and CDR2 as ISYDGTV (reference sequence). CDR3 DNA: TGTGCCTTGTGGGAGGTGTGGAAGAATTATAAGAAACTCTTT. Its translation is CALWEVWKNYKKLF.

A note on this clone: One base away lies a much larger clone, so this may be a sequencing read error. This CDR3 is also generated by other DNA sequences in the sample. The chain links TRGV9 to TRGJ1 or TRGJ2. This CDR3 has 15 residues. V was pared by 1 base and J by 6 bases, with 12 bases of the junction left unmatched. Germline values: CDR1 GITISATS, CDR2 ISYDGTV (reference sequence). CDR3 nucleotides: TGTGCCTTGTGGGAGGTCCGCCCGAGGCGTTATAAGAAACTCTTT. Amino acids: CALWEVRPRRYKKLF.

The chain combines TRGV5 with TRGJ1 or TRGJ2. CDR1 and CDR2 from the germline V gene are VINAFY and YDVSNSKD. With V trimmed by 2 bases and J by 2 bases, 6 bases remained unmatched. This CDR3 has 14 residues. The CDR3 coding sequence is TGTGCCACCTGGGACACTAAGGATTATTATAAGAAACTCTTT. Translated, it gives CATWDTKDYYKKLF.

Of note for this clone: This may be a read error: a much more frequent sequence differs by one nucleotide. Other DNA sequences in this sample translate to the same CDR3. The chain uses TRGV4 and TRGJP2. The CDR3 spans 14 residues. Germline CDR1 is EGSTGY and CDR2 is YDSYTSSV. V dropped 4 bases and J dropped 0; count of bases not matched to a gene: 2. In DNA form, the CDR3 reads TGTGCCACCTGGGAGGATAGTAGTGATTGGATCAAGACGTTT. This codes for CATWEDSSDWIKTF.

This sequence joins TRGV8 and TRGJP2. V was pared by 9 bases and J by 6 bases, with 10 bases of the junction left unmatched. CDR3 length equals 13 residues. Looked up from germline, CDR1 is VENAVY and CDR2 is YDSYNSRV. The chain's CDR3 is CATPTAGDWIKTF. CDR3 coding DNA: TGTGCCACCCCAACCGCGGGTGATTGGATCAAGACGTTT.

This clone has just a few counts. The chain has TRGV9 and TRGJ1 or TRGJ2. After removal of 0 bases from V and 3 bases from J, the junction contained 11 bases not matched to a gene. Germline V gene sequence: CDR1 GITISATS, CDR2 ISYDGTV (reference sequence). The CDR3 totals 16 residues. CDR3 coding DNA: TGTGCCTTGTGGGAGGTGCAGGTGGGAATTTATTATAAGAAACTCTTT. Amino acids: CALWEVQVGIYYKKLF.

This clone was recorded a few times. The rearrangement links TRGV9 to TRGJP2. The V gene's germline CDR1 is GITISATS and CDR2 ISYDGTV (reference sequence). The V and J ends lost 0 bases and 4 bases, in that order; junction bases with no gene match: 8. This CDR3 spans 16 amino acids. CDR3 DNA: TGTGCCTTGTGGGAGGTGCGCCGGGATAGTGATTGGATCAAGACGTTT. Its translation is CALWEVRRDSDWIKTF.

The chain links TRGV3 to TRGJ1 or TRGJ2. CDR1 and CDR2 (germline): VTNTFY, YDVSTARD (reference sequence). The CDR3 spans 11 residues. Losses at the gene ends were 1 base for V and 9 bases for J; bases not matched to a gene: 3. CDR3 protein: CATWDSSKKLF. The CDR3 DNA sequence: TGTGCCACCTGGGACAGCTCTAAGAAACTCTTT.